This entry features one T cell receptor beta chain sequence. The PCR used 60 Vbeta and 13 Jbeta primers. Sequenced by immunoSEQ multiplex PCR; TCRdb stores in-frame clones only, minus some. The table lists roughly 120,000 clones, around 80% of them singletons. This specimen belongs to a study of cytomegalovirus exposure and HLA in healthy donors. The source is a female donor in good health and CMV-seropositive. Sequences were obtained from PBMCs.

The CDR3 bases are TGTGCCAGCAGTTTAGGAGGGATCCAGCCCCAGCATTTT. Translating it yields CASSLGGIQPQHF. V is TRBV27 and J is TRBJ1-5, with unresolved D. The CDR3 sequence is 13 residues long. V lost 2 bases, J lost 7 bases, and 9 bases lay in between. Looked up from germline, CDR1 is MNHEY and CDR2 is SMNVEV (reference sequence).